Listed here are 13 T cell receptor beta chains from one sample, sequenced in a study of cytomegalovirus exposure and HLA in healthy donors. PCR was performed using 60 Vbeta and 13 Jbeta primers. The method was immunoSEQ multiplex PCR; TCRdb's version includes in-frame clones alone and lacks a portion of them. The table lists around 140,000 clones. The sequenced sample was PBMCs. These receptors were collected from a woman between 45 and 60 years old in good health and CMV-seronegative.

The chain uses TRBV6-5 and TRBJ2-3; weak D call: TRBD2 (6 bases). CDR3 length: 15 residues. Germline V gives CDR1 MNHEY, CDR2 SVGAGI. Trimming removed 5 bases at V and 0 bases at J, with 12 bases between. The CDR3 coding sequence is TGTGCCAGCAGTCTTAGCGGCACTAGCACAGATACGCAGTATTTT. It codes for CASSLSGTSTDTQYF.

This chain links TRBV27 with TRBJ2-5; D is possibly TRBD1 (6 bases). The CDR3 is 14 amino acids. CDR1 MNHEY and CDR2 SMNVEV come from the germline V gene (reference sequence). The V end was cut by 2 bases, the J end by 2 bases, with 9 bases between. CDR3: CASSLGTHQETQYF. The CDR3 DNA is TGTGCCAGCAGTTTAGGGACACATCAAGAGACCCAGTACTTC.

The CDR3 sequence: CASSSTGRFSGYTF. The CDR3, as DNA: TGTGCCAGCAGTTCGACAGGGAGATTTAGTGGCTACACCTTC. The J gene is TRBJ1-2, the V gene TRBV25-1; TRBD1 matches at 7 bases. The V segment lost 5 bases and the J segment 7 bases; nucleotides outside the gene matches: 10. CDR1 and CDR2 from the germline V gene are MGHDK and SYGVNS. The CDR3 contains 14 residues.

The chain joins TRBV4-1 to TRBJ1-3; D unclear. Germline V gene lookup returns CDR1 MGHRA and CDR2 YSYEKL. The CDR3 is 18 amino acids. Trimming cost V 1 base and J 4 bases, with 20 bases left between them. The CDR3 region is CASSQGGFRHIYGNTIYF. The CDR3 DNA sequence: TGCGCCAGCAGCCAAGGAGGGTTTAGACATATCTACGGAAACACCATATATTTT.

The rearrangement links TRBV7-3 to TRBJ2-5; 9 bases agree with TRBD1. The CDR3 contains 15 residues. The J segment lost 2 bases and the V segment lost 5 bases, leaving 6 bases of the junction unmatched. Germline assignment: CDR1 SGHTA and CDR2 FQGTGA. This CDR3 reads CASSVMGQGQETQYF. CDR3 DNA sequence: TGTGCCAGCAGCGTGATGGGACAGGGTCAAGAGACCCAGTACTTC.

The chain has TRBV5-4 and TRBJ2-2, with D unresolved. V dropped 1 base and J dropped 7 bases, with 5 bases sitting between them. This CDR3 spans 12 amino acids. CDR1 is SGHNT, CDR2 YYREEE, per germline (reference sequence). This CDR3 is CASSLYNGELFF. The CDR3 DNA is TGTGCCAGCAGCTTGTATAACGGGGAGCTGTTTTTT.

The J gene is TRBJ1-6, the V gene TRBV28, with D perhaps matching TRBD1 (5 bases). The CDR3 is 15 residues long. Trimming took 10 bases from V and 6 from J, leaving 19 bases between them. CDR1 and CDR2 from the germline V gene are MDHEN and SYDVKM. This chain's CDR3 is CATSGGGSSNSPLHF. The CDR3 DNA is TGTGCCACCTCCGGGGGGGGATCTTCTAATTCACCCCTCCACTTT.

The chain has TRBV30 and TRBJ2-3; D ambiguous. V was clipped by 0 bases and J by 9 bases, with 7 bases between them. The V gene's germline CDR1 is GTSNPN and CDR2 SVGIG (reference sequence). The CDR3 extends over 11 amino acids. The chain's CDR3 is CAWSVISTQYF. The CDR3 DNA follows: TGTGCCTGGAGTGTGATTAGCACGCAGTATTTT.

The chain uses TRBV19 and TRBJ2-3; 10 nucleotides match TRBD2. Germline trimming cut 10 bases from V and 6 bases from J; bases unmatched to any gene: 10. The germline CDR1 and CDR2 sequences are LNHDA and SQIVND (reference sequence). CDR3 length: 14 residues. Here the CDR3 DNA reads TGTGCCATCAGCCCTAGCGGGGGCGGGGATACGCAGTATTTT. Its translation: CAISPSGGGDTQYF.

The chain links TRBV28 to TRBJ2-7; TRBD1 matches at 9 bases. Germline trimming cut 6 bases from V and 1 base from J; bases unmatched to any gene: 4. CDR3 length equals 14 residues. Germline-derived CDR1 and CDR2 are MDHEN and SYDVKM. CDR3 region: CASSRTGDSYEQYF. Here the CDR3 DNA reads TGTGCCAGCAGCCGGACAGGGGATTCCTACGAGCAGTACTTC. The whole variable domain, remainder taken from reference TRBV28 and TRBJ2-7, is DVKVTQSSRYLVKRTGEKVFLECVQDMDHENMFWYRQDPGLGLRLIYFSYDVKMKEKGDIPEGYSVSREKKERFSLILESASTNQTSMYLCASSRTGDSYEQYFGPGTRLTVT.

CDR3 nucleotide sequence: TGTGCCAGCAGCTCCCGGGATGACTACGAGCAGTACTTC. Its protein is CASSSRDDYEQYF. The rearrangement links TRBV9 to TRBJ2-7; tentative D call: TRBD2 (5 bases). The germline V and J ends were trimmed by 4 bases and 3 bases, with 11 bases remaining between them. The V gene's germline CDR1 is SGDLS and CDR2 YYNGEE. There are 13 residues in the CDR3.

The chain joins TRBV5-1 to TRBJ2-6; 7 bases match TRBD1. The CDR3 length is 15 residues. The trim removed 4 bases at V and 6 bases at J, leaving 7 bases unmatched. Germline CDR1 SGHRS, CDR2 YFSETQ. DNA for the CDR3: TGCGCCAGCAGCACGACAGGGATCTTGGCCAACGTCCTGACTTTC. It specifies CASSTTGILANVLTF.

The genes are TRBV5-4 and TRBJ1-4; 7 bases line up with TRBD1. From germline, CDR1 is SGHNT and CDR2 YYREEE (reference sequence). The ends lost 5 bases at V and 6 bases at J; junction bases unmatched: 7. This CDR3 is built from 14 residues. This chain's CDR3 is CASSYGQADEKLFF. The DNA of the CDR3 is TGTGCCAGCAGTTACGGACAGGCCGATGAAAAACTGTTTTTT.